The present TCR beta chain was sequenced within a study of CD8 T cells in ankylosing spondylitis. The study, taken as a whole, reports: Significantly higher representation of disease-linked clones was reported for matched ankylosing spondylitis synovial fluid. Seven to nine highly homologous variants formed a TCR beta motif that appeared characteristic of ankylosing spondylitis blood. Certain motif variants had earlier been reported in reactive arthritis synovial fluid and blood. Relatively scarce in peripheral blood, disease-linked clones were CD8+.

Generation of TCR beta libraries employed quantitative 5'-RACE incorporating molecular barcodes. Using its own MiXCR run on the 5' RACE reads, TCRdb lists one record per CDR3 protein. The sample includes under 850,000 distinct CDR3 sequences, around 20% of them seen just once. About this clonotype: Its antigen is unknown.

CDR3 length equals 17 residues. From germline, CDR1 is MNHEY and CDR2 SVGAGI. Trimming cost V 2 bases and J 4 bases, with 20 bases left between them. The source is a male donor with ankylosing spondylitis. The rearrangement joins TRBV6-5 to TRBJ1-2, with D possibly TRBD1 on 6 matching bases. Sequenced material: blood, either unsorted or a sorted T cell fraction (not recorded which). CDR3 loop: CASSYSGGRGWGYGYTF. CDR3 bases: TGTGCCAGCAGTTACAGCGGGGGGCGCGGGTGGGGCTATGGCTACACCTTC.